The sequence of this TCR beta chain was determined in a study of blood T cell repertoires in COVID-19. Study-level information: Acute and convalescent COVID-19 specimens originated in the United States, Italy and Spain.

As handled by the study authors: Scientists estimated how many nucleated cells there were by amplifying reference gene primers. This table comes from immunoSEQ multiplex PCR, and its TCRdb copy is limited to in-frame clones, with some not included. The DNA gave D and trimming, while V, J and clone size come from that table. The sample carries around 250,000 clones, almost 85% recorded once. V was shortened by 0 bases and J by 4 bases, with 20 bases between the two germline ends. The CDR3 is 17 amino acids. The germline gives CDR1 SGHRS, CDR2 YFSETQ. Participants reported their clinical history, and cohort assignment relied on those reports.

This chain links TRBV5-1 with TRBJ2-7; a weak D match, TRBD1 (5 bases). The receptor's source is a middle-aged man who had recovered from COVID-19. Specimen: PBMCs or T cells enriched from blood (not recorded which). DNA of the CDR3: TGCGCCAGCAGCTTGGGTCCGGGTTCAGGGCCCCCTTACGAGCAGTACTTC. Amino acid sequence: CASSLGPGSGPPYEQYF.